These 3 T cell receptor beta chains share one sample of origin, sequenced in a study of blood T cell repertoires in COVID-19. Using immunoSEQ multiplex PCR, the repertoire was profiled, and TCRdb retains in-frame clones only, with some absent. The data show 650,000 to 800,000 clones, just under 90% seen once. Sample: peripheral blood. The receptors come from a woman in her late teens or twenties with acute or convalescent COVID-19.

The CDR3 DNA follows: TGTGCCAGCAGCCCGGACAGGACCGATGGCTACACCTTC. Its protein product is CASSPDRTDGYTF. The chain combines TRBV7-3 with TRBJ1-2; TRBD1 aligns across 7 bases. This CDR3 contains 13 residues. Losses at the gene ends were 5 bases for V and 6 bases for J; bases not matched to a gene: 6. Germline V gene lookup returns CDR1 SGHTA and CDR2 FQGTGA. Drawing the rest from reference TRBV7-3 and TRBJ1-2, the complete variable domain is GAGVSQTPSNKVTEKGKYVELRCDPISGHTALYWYRQSLGQGPEFLIYFQGTGAADDSGLPNDRFFAVRPEGSVSTLKIQRTERGDSAVYLCASSPDRTDGYTFGSGTRLTVV.

This clone was detected only a few times. The chain couples TRBV13 to TRBJ2-7; D unresolved. The V gene lost 3 bases and the J gene lost 5 bases, with 2 bases spanning the gap. Per germline, CDR1 PRHDT and CDR2 FYEKMQ (reference sequence). The CDR3 extends over 10 amino acids. CDR3 loop: CASSFDEQYF. The CDR3, as DNA: TGTGCCAGCAGCTTCGACGAGCAGTACTTC.

This chain links TRBV5-1 with TRBJ2-7; D is perhaps TRBD1 (7 bases). Trimming took 4 bases from V and 5 from J, leaving 22 bases between them. Germline-derived CDR1 and CDR2 are SGHRS and YFSETQ. CDR3 size: 16 residues. CDR3: CASSGVGGGSFDEQYF. CDR3 nucleotide sequence: TGCGCCAGCAGCGGTGTTGGAGGGGGCTCTTTCGACGAGCAGTACTTC.